The present entry profiles one TCR beta chain with its context. The sample is drawn from a study of CDR3 diversity in severe acne. The CDR3 totals 15 residues. V lost 0 bases to trimming and J lost 3 bases, with 11 bases between them. Germline loops: CDR1 MNHNY, CDR2 SVGAGI (reference sequence). TCRdb recomputed calls from the PCR reads with MiXCR, one row per CDR3 protein. The sample shows over 85,000 distinct CDR3 sequences, about half of them seen only once. The chain uses TRBV6-6 and TRBJ2-5, with D perhaps matching TRBD1 or TRBD2 (6 bases each). Sequencing was carried out using blood. This TCR came from a male donor with acne. CDR3 nucleotide sequence: TGTGCCAGCAGTTACTCGCGGGACACAAAAGAGACCCAGTACTTC. As protein: CASSYSRDTKETQYF.